The clone carrying this TCR beta chain was seen more than once but under ten times. The record originates from a study of cytomegalovirus exposure and HLA in healthy donors. CDR1 and CDR2 (germline): SGHDT, YYEEEE. Trimming pared 1 base from V and 7 bases from J, leaving 6 bases between. This CDR3 region has 13 residues. Amplification used 60 Vbeta primers and 13 Jbeta primers. Libraries were prepared by immunoSEQ multiplex PCR; TCRdb keeps only in-frame clonotypes and omits some of them. In the table there are 150,000 to 200,000 clones, about an eighth of which are singletons. Sequenced input: PBMCs. This TCR came from a man in his fifties or sixties in good health and CMV-seropositive. The rearrangement joins TRBV5-6 to TRBJ1-6; D gene unclear. This CDR3 is CASSLQKNSPLHF. DNA of the CDR3: TGTGCCAGCAGCTTGCAGAAAAATTCACCCCTCCACTTT.